This TCR beta chain derives from a study of blood T cells in healthy people across ages. Findings and limits, study-wide: Researchers report that TCR beta diversity correlated strongly with naive T cell percentage.

This clonotype was seen at least ten times. Its specificity is not known. Peripheral blood from each donor was collected in a volume of about 10 milliliters. V lost 5 bases and J 10 bases, leaving 15 bases between the germline ends. The germline V gene encodes CDR1 LGHNA and CDR2 YSLEER. This CDR3 comprises 13 residues. Next came a second PCR, run for roughly 6 to 11 cycles, which used a sample-barcoded 5' primer along with a J-beta primer mix. Each CDR3 protein is one row after TCRdb ran MiXCR on the 5' RACE reads. Among hundreds of thousands of distinct CDR3 sequences listed, 25% to 30% were seen once.

The TCR comes from a woman older than 75 in good health. Source material: blood. V is TRBV4-3 and J is TRBJ2-1; D call uncertain. The CDR3 here is CASSYDWASEQFF. The CDR3 DNA follows: TGCGCCAGCAGCTACGATTGGGCCAGCGAGCAGTTCTTC.